Sequencing of this T cell receptor beta chain was carried out in a study of cytomegalovirus exposure and HLA in healthy donors. Study-level results: There were over 150 TCR beta chains listed as cytomegalovirus-associated.

The table lists this clone with a count of one. The target antigen is unknown. The method was immunoSEQ multiplex PCR; TCRdb's version includes in-frame clones alone and lacks a portion of them. This table has some 180,000 clones, roughly 86% appearing once. This CDR3 is built from 16 residues. Trimming at V came to 3 bases and at J to 8 bases, leaving 7 bases not matched to a gene. Germline lookup yields CDR1 SNHLY and CDR2 FYNNEI. The donors were in the roughly 110-subject validation cohort; that cohort was separate from the roughly 730-subject first cohort. Input material: PBMCs. The receptor's source is a man aged 25-45 years in good health and CMV-seropositive. The J gene is TRBJ2-1, the V gene TRBV2; 13 nucleotides agree with TRBD2. The CDR3 sequence is CASSDPTSGRDHEQFF. CDR3 DNA sequence: TGTGCCAGCAGTGATCCAACTAGCGGGAGGGACCATGAGCAGTTCTTC.